The entry below describes one T cell receptor beta chain. The CDR3 covers 15 residues. Germline loops: CDR1 SGHVS, CDR2 FQNEAQ. With V trimmed by 5 bases and J by 9 bases, 10 bases remained unmatched. The data belong to a study of blood T cell repertoires in COVID-19. About the research overall: Some COVID-19 samples were acute and others convalescent; all came from the United States, Italy and Spain. PBMCs, B-cell-depleted T cells, or T cells were the source of the cDNA or gDNA that made up the material.

In the original processing: Amplification of reference gene primers provided the estimated nucleated cell counts. Using immunoSEQ multiplex PCR, the repertoire was profiled, and TCRdb retains in-frame clones only, with some absent. V and J calls and clone size come straight from that table; D and trimming were deduced from the DNA. The table lists 50,000 or so clones, 90% of them singletons. The chain links TRBV7-8 to TRBJ2-1; 10 positions agree with TRBD2. The clonotype comes from a man in his fifties or sixties with active COVID-19. The specimen was peripheral blood. The CDR3 DNA is TGTGCCAGCAGCGGTTCAGCGGGGGGGCAAGGTGAGCAGTTCTTC. Encoded protein: CASSGSAGGQGEQFF.